The rows below give T cell receptor beta chains drawn from one sample of a study of T-cell reconstitution after alpha-beta-depleted transplantation in children. TCRdb analysed the PCR reads with MiXCR anew, one entry per CDR3 protein. Here the sample spans around 960,000 distinct CDR3 sequences, about 29% being singletons. Here the sequenced sample was PBMCs, mostly from graft donor cells, taken 360 days after TCRalphabeta/CD19-depleted stem cell transplant. The receptors were gathered from a boy in the first two years of life who had a stem cell transplant for SCID, so the T cells may come from the graft donor. Each CDR3 is given with its conserved first and last residue. Each record gives: CDR3 length, V gene, J gene, clone size, CDR3 protein. Not all rows give a size; the values are once, few, many and, for expanded clones, a class.

13	TRBV30	TRBJ1-5	.	CAWSNQKNQPQHF
13	TRBV6-1	TRBJ1-2	.	CASNLGRNYGYTF
15	TRBV5-1	TRBJ2-1	.	CASSPGTSRYNEQFF
12	TRBV7-9	TRBJ1-2	.	CASSLKGGTGTF
16	TRBV27	TRBJ2-3	few	CASSFRGGYITDTQYF
14	TRBV6-2/TRBV6-3	TRBJ2-1	few	CASTLAFPLNEQFF
15	TRBV20-1	TRBJ2-3	.	CSAEGLAGGTDTQYF
13	TRBV7-9	TRBJ2-5	few	CASSQVGKETQYF
11	TRBV29-1	TRBJ1-1	.	CSAPGYPEAFF
19	TRBV27	TRBJ2-6	.	CASASWDSGRAALANVLTF
13	TRBV4-1	TRBJ2-5	few	CASSHGPLETQYF
13	TRBV19	TRBJ2-1	.	CASRASGANEQFF
15	TRBV7-2	TRBJ2-7	few	CASSLGVTGSYEQYF
13	TRBV7-8	TRBJ2-1	few	CASRHTGAVMQFF
17	TRBV7-9	TRBJ2-3	.	CASSLGTGTSSTDTQYF
15	TRBV6-2/TRBV6-3	TRBJ1-5	few	CASSWGTGSNQPQHF
15	TRBV12-3/TRBV12-4	TRBJ1-5	few	CASSLMVQGHWPQHF
15	TRBV28	TRBJ1-1	.	CASSRRTAKITEAFF